This T cell receptor (beta chain) was identified during a study of neurological immune-mediated disorders. Volunteers from a blood bank in Maryland, USA, constituted the healthy controls. The unsorted libraries originated from 2 million PBMCs that had been stored at -80 C. TCRdb itself ran the 5' RACE reads through MiXCR, one entry per CDR3 protein. The table includes tens of thousands of distinct CDR3 sequences, under 7.5% detected once. This clonotype was seen at least ten times. V shed 5 bases and J 5 bases; nucleotides not matched to a gene: 15. The CDR3 runs to 17 residues. This receptor was identified in a woman aged 40 to 50 in good health. The chain couples TRBV12-3 or TRBV12-4 to TRBJ2-1; the match to TRBD2 covers 7 bases. The sample was PBMCs. In DNA form, the CDR3 reads TGTGCCAGCAGTCCCCCGCGGCGGGAGAAGGGCCACAATGAGCAGTTCTTC. This encodes CASSPPRREKGHNEQFF.